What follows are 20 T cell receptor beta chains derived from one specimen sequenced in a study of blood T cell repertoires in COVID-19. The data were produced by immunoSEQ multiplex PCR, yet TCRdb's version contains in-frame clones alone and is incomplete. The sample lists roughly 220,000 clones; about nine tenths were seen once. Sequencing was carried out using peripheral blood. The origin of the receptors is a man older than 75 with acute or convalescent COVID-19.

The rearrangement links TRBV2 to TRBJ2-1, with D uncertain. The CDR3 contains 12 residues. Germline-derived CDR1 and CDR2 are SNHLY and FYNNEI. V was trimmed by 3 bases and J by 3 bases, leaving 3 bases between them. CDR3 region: CASSDYYNEQFF. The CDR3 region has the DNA TGTGCCAGCAGTGACTACTACAATGAGCAGTTCTTC.

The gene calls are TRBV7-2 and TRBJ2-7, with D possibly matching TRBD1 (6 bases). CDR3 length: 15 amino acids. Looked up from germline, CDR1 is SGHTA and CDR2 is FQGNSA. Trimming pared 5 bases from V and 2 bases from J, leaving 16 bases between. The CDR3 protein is CASSAQWDTPYEQYF. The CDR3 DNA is TGTGCCAGCAGCGCCCAATGGGACACTCCCTACGAGCAGTACTTC.

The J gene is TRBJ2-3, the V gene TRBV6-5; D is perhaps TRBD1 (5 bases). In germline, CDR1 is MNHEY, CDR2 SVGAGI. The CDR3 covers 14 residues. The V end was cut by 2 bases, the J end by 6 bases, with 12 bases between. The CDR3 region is CASSYGPGADTQYF. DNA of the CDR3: TGTGCCAGCAGTTACGGGCCTGGGGCGGATACGCAGTATTTT.

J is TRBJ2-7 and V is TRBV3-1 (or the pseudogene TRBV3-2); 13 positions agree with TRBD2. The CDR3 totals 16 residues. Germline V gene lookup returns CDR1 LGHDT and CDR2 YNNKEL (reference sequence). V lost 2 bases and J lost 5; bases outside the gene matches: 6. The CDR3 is CASSQSRTSGSHEQYF. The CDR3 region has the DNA TGTGCCAGCAGCCAATCGAGGACTAGCGGGAGCCACGAGCAGTACTTC.

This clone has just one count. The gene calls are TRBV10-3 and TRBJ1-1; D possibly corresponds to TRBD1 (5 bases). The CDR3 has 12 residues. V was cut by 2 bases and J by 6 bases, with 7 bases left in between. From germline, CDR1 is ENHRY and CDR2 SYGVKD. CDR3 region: CAISEGGAEAFF. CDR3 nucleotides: TGTGCCATCAGTGAGGGGGGGGCTGAAGCTTTCTTT.

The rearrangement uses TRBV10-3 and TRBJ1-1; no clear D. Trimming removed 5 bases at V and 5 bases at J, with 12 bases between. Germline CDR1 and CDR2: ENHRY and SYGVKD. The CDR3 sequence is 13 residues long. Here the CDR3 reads CAISNQAWTEAFF. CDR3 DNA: TGTGCCATCAGTAATCAAGCGTGGACTGAAGCTTTCTTT.

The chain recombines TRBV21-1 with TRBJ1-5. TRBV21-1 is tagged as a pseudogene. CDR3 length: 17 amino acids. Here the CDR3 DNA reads TGTGCCAGCAGCAAAGGACTACAAGTTTGGAGCAATCAGCCCCAGCATTTT. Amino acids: CASSKGLQVWSNQPQHF.

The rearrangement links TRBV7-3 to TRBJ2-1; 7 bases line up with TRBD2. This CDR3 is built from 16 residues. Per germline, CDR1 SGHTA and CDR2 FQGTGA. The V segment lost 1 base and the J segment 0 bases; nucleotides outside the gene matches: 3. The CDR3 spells CASSLRGRGSYNEQFF. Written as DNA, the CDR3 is TGTGCCAGCAGCTTAAGAGGGAGGGGCTCCTACAATGAGCAGTTCTTC.

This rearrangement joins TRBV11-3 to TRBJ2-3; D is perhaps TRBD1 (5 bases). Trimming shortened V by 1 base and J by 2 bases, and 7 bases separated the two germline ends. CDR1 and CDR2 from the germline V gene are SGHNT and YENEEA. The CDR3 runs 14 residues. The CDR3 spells CASSLGGNTDTQYF. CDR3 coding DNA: TGTGCCAGCAGCTTAGGGGGCAACACAGATACGCAGTATTTT.

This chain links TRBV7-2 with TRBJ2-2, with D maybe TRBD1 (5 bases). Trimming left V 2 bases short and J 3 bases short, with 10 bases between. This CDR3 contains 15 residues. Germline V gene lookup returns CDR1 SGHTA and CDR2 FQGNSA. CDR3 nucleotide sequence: TGTGCCAGCAGCTTAAGCAGGGCTTACACCGGGGAGCTGTTTTTT. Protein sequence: CASSLSRAYTGELFF.

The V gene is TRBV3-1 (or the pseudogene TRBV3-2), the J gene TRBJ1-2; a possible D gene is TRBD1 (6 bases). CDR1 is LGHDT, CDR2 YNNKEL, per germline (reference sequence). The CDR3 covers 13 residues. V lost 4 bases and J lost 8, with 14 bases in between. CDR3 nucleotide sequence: TGTGCCAGCAGCCTCACGGGAGGGGGAGGCTACACCTTC. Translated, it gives CASSLTGGGGYTF.

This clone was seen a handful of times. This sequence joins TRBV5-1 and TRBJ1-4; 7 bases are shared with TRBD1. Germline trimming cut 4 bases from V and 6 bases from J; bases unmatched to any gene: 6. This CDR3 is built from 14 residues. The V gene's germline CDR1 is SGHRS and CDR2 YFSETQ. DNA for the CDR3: TGCGCCAGCAGCCCCCAGGGGGAGGATGAAAAACTGTTTTTT. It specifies CASSPQGEDEKLFF.

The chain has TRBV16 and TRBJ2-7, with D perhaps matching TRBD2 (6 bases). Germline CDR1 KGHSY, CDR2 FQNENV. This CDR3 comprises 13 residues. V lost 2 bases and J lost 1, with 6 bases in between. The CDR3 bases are TGTGCCAGCAGCCAAGCGGGATCCTACGAGCAGTACTTC. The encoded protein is CASSQAGSYEQYF. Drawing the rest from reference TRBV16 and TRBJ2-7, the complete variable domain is GEEVAQTPKHLVRGEGQKAKLYCAPIKGHSYVFWYQQVLKNEFKFLISFQNENVFDETGMPKERFSAKCLPNSPCSLEIQATKLEDSAVYFCASSQAGSYEQYFGPGTRLTVT.

The CDR3 DNA follows: TGTGCCAGCAGCTTTGGGGGCAGGAGCTCCTATAATTCACCCCTCCACTTT. It yields the protein CASSFGGRSSYNSPLHF. The chain links TRBV7-9 to TRBJ1-6; weak D call: TRBD1 (6 bases). CDR1 is SEHNR, CDR2 FQNEAQ, per germline (reference sequence). The CDR3 runs to 17 residues. V was shortened by 3 bases and J by 0 bases, with 12 bases between the two germline ends.

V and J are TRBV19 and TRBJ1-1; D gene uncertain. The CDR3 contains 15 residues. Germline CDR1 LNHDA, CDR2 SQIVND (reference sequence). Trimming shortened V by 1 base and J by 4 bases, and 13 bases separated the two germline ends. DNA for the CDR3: TGTGCCAGTAGTATAGGAGAAGCCCGTGGCACTGAAGCTTTCTTT. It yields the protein CASSIGEARGTEAFF. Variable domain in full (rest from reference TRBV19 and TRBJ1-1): DGGITQSPKYLFRKEGQNVTLSCEQNLNHDAMYWYRQDPGQGLRLIYYSQIVNDFQKGDIAEGYSVSREKKESFPLTVTSAQKNPTAFYLCASSIGEARGTEAFFGQGTRLTVV.

CDR3 nucleotide sequence: TGTGCCATCAGTGACGACAGGGCTTACGAGCAGTACTTC. Translating gives CAISDDRAYEQYF. The rearrangement joins TRBV10-3 to TRBJ2-7; 7 nucleotides agree with TRBD1. V shed 3 bases, J shed 4 bases, and the junction held 3 bases outside the gene matches. CDR1 and CDR2 from the germline V gene are ENHRY and SYGVKD. This CDR3 is 13 amino acids long.

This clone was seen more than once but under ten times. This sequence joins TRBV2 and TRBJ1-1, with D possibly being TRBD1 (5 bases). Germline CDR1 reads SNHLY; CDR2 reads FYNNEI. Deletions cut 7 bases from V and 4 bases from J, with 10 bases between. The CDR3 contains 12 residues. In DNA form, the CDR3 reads TGTGCCAGCAAGCAGGGTAGCACTGAAGCTTTCTTT. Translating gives CASKQGSTEAFF.

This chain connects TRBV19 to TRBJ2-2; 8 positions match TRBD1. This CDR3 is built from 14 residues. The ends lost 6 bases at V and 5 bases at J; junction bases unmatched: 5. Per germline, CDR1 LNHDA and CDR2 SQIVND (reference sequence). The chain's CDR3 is CASRMDRVTGELFF. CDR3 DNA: TGTGCCAGTAGGATGGACAGGGTGACCGGGGAGCTGTTTTTT.

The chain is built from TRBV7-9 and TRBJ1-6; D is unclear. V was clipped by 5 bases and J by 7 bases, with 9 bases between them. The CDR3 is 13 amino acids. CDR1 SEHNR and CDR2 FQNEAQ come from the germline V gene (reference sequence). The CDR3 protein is CASSPAPNSPLHF. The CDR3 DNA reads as TGTGCCAGCAGCCCCGCGCCCAATTCACCCCTCCACTTT.

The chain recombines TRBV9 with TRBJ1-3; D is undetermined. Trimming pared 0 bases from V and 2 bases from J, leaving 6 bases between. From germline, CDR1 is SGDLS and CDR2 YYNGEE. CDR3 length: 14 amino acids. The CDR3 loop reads CASSVGPPGNTIYF. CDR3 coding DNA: TGTGCCAGCAGCGTAGGGCCACCTGGAAACACCATATATTTT.